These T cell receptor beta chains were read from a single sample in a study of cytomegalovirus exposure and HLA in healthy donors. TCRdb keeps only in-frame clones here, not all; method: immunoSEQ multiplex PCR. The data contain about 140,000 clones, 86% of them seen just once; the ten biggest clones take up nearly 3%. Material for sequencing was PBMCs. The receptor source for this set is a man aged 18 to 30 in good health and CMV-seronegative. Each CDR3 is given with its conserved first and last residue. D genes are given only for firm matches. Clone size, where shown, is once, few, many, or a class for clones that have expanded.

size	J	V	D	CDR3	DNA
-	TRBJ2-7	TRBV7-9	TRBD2	CASSSTSGRSASYEQYF	TGTGCCAGCAGCTCAACCTCCGGGAGGTCCGCCTCCTACGAGCAGTACTTC
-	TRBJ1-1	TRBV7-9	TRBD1	CASSSGQGRTEAFF	TGTGCCAGCAGCTCAGGACAGGGGCGCACTGAAGCTTTCTTT
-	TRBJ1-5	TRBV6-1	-	CASSERWGVPQHF	TGTGCCAGCAGTGAACGTTGGGGAGTGCCCCAGCATTTT
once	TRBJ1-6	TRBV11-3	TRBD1	CASSQGADSPLHF	TGTGCCAGCAGCCAGGGGGCGGATTCACCCCTCCACTTT
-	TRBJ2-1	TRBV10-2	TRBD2	CASCEGGGGRGGEQFF	TGCGCCAGCTGTGAGGGGGGCGGCGGGAGGGGTGGTGAGCAGTTCTTC
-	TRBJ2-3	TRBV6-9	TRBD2	CASGKGLAGVWDTQYF	TGTGCCAGCGGAAAAGGACTAGCGGGAGTCTGGGATACGCAGTATTTT
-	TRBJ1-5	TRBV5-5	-	CASSLEGGTYSNQPQHF	TGTGCCAGCAGCTTGGAAGGGGGTACTTATAGCAATCAGCCCCAGCATTTT
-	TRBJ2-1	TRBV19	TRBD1	CASRPRDSSYNEQFF	TGTGCCAGTAGGCCTCGGGACAGCTCCTACAATGAGCAGTTCTTC
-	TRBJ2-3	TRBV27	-	CASSLPPRGAGTDTQYF	TGTGCCAGCAGTTTACCACCCCGGGGGGCCGGAACAGATACGCAGTATTTT
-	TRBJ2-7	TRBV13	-	CASSLDRTASYEQYF	TGTGCCAGCAGCTTAGACCGGACAGCCTCCTACGAGCAGTACTTC
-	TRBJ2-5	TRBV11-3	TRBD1	CASSLDGTGGQETQYF	TGTGCCAGCAGCTTAGACGGGACAGGTGGGCAAGAGACCCAGTACTTC
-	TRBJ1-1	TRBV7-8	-	CASSLLYPNTEAFF	TGTGCCAGCAGCTTACTATACCCGAACACTGAAGCTTTCTTT
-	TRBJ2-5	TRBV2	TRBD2	CASSAFRGEETQYF	TGTGCCAGCAGTGCGTTCCGGGGGGAAGAGACCCAGTACTTC
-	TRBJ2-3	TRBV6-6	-	CASATGGGTDTQYF	TGTGCCAGCGCGACGGGGGGCGGCACAGATACGCAGTATTTT
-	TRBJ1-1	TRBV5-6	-	CASSSSLPVNTEAFF	TGTGCCAGCAGCTCTTCTCTGCCGGTGAACACTGAAGCTTTCTTT
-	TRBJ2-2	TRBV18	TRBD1	CASTHRGPNTGELFF	TGTGCCAGCACCCACAGGGGCCCTAACACCGGGGAGCTGTTTTTT
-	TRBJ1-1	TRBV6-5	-	CASSYSRGYGTEAFF	TGTGCCAGCAGTTACTCTCGGGGATATGGAACTGAAGCTTTCTTT
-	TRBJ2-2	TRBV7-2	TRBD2	CASRLGLGNTGELFF	TGTGCCAGCAGACTGGGACTAGGAAACACCGGGGAGCTGTTTTTT
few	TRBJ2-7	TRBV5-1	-	CASTLGGIANEQYF	TGCGCCAGCACCCTCGGGGGTATCGCCAACGAGCAGTACTTC
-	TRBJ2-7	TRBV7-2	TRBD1	CASSWDSVSYEQYF	TGTGCCAGCAGCTGGGACAGCGTCTCCTACGAGCAGTACTTC
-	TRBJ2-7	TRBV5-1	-	CASSLSGVTMWEQYF	TGCGCCAGCAGCTTGTCGGGGGTGACTATGTGGGAGCAGTACTTC
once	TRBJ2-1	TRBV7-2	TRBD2	CASSLTSGGGPNEQFF	TGTGCCAGCAGCTTAACCTCGGGCGGGGGGCCCAATGAGCAGTTCTTC
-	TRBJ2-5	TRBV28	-	CASSWTSQETQYF	TGTGCCAGCAGTTGGACATCCCAAGAGACCCAGTACTTC
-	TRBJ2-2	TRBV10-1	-	CASSAGVPGELFF	TGCGCCAGCAGTGCCGGGGTCCCCGGGGAGCTGTTTTTT
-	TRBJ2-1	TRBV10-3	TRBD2	CAIYSGGVNEQFF	TGTGCCATCTACTCCGGGGGGGTCAATGAGCAGTTCTTC
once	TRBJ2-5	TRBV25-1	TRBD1	CASTPTGQGTQYF	TGTGCCAGCACCCCGACAGGGCAGGGGACCCAGTACTTC
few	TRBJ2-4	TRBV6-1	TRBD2	CASSELAGGPNIQYF	TGTGCCAGCAGTGAACTAGCGGGAGGGCCAAACATTCAGTACTTC
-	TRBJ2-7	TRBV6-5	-	CASSYQAGSYEQYF	TGTGCCAGCAGTTACCAGGCGGGTTCCTACGAGCAGTACTTC
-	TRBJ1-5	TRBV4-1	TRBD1	CASSPTGTENQPQHF	TGCGCCAGCAGCCCAACAGGGACAGAAAATCAGCCCCAGCATTTT
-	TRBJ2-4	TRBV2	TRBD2	CASSEALAGLAKNIQYF	TGTGCCAGCAGTGAAGCCTTAGCGGGTCTAGCCAAAAACATTCAGTACTTC
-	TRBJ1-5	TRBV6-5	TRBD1	CASSPTGGAQPQHF	TGTGCCAGCAGCCCGACAGGGGGCGCTCAGCCCCAGCATTTT
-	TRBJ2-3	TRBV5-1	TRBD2	CASSAGTSGTTDTQYF	TGCGCCAGCAGCGCTGGGACTAGCGGGACCACAGATACGCAGTATTTT
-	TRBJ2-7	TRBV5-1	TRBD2	CASSLSSGRPATYEQYF	TGCGCCAGCAGCTTATCTAGCGGGAGACCCGCCACCTACGAGCAGTACTTC
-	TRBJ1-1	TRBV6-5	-	CASSYQHGQLNTEAFF	TGTGCCAGCAGTTACCAGCACGGACAGTTGAACACTGAAGCTTTCTTT
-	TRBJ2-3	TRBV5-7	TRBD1	CASSSPGQGNTDTQYF	TGTGCCAGCAGCAGCCCCGGACAGGGTAACACAGATACGCAGTATTTT
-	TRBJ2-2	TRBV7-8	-	CASSLVQGTGELFF	TGTGCCAGCAGCTTAGTTCAGGGAACCGGGGAGCTGTTTTTT
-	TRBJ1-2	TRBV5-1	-	CASSLDSYGYTF	TGCGCCAGCAGCTTAGACAGCTATGGCTACACCTTC
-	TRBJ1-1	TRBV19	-	CASSMETASKEAFF	TGTGCCAGTAGTATGGAGACAGCCTCTAAAGAAGCTTTCTTT
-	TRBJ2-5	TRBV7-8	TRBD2	CASSSRAGLAGSLQETQYF	TGTGCCAGCAGCTCTCGGGCAGGACTAGCGGGGTCCTTACAAGAGACCCAGTACTTC
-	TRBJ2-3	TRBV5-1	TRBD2	CASSLQREGLKGTDTQYF	TGCGCCAGCAGCCTCCAGCGGGAGGGCTTGAAGGGCACAGATACGCAGTATTTT
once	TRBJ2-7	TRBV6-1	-	CASSEVGQGSHEQYF	TGTGCCAGCAGTGAAGTCGGGCAGGGATCCCACGAGCAGTACTTC
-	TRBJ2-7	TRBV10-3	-	CAISESGRLARGLYEQYF	TGTGCCATCAGTGAGTCGGGGCGCCTGGCTAGGGGCCTCTACGAGCAGTACTTC
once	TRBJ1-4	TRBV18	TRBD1	CASSPGQPNEKLFF	TGTGCCAGCTCACCGGGACAGCCTAATGAAAAACTGTTTTTT
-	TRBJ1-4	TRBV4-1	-	CASSQARNEKLFF	TGCGCCAGCAGCCAAGCCCGGAATGAAAAACTGTTTTTT
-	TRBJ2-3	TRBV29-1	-	CSVQALSLADTQYF	TGCAGCGTGCAAGCGTTGTCGCTGGCAGATACGCAGTATTTT
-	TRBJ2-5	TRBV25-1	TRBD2	CASSKTSSGTETQYF	TGTGCCAGCAGTAAGACGTCTAGCGGGACAGAGACCCAGTACTTC
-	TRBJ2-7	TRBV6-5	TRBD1	CASRETGTGTYEQYF	TGTGCCAGCAGAGAAACCGGGACAGGTACCTACGAGCAGTACTTC
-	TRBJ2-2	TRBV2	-	CASSLRPSVGGGELFF	TGTGCCAGCAGTCTGCGGCCCTCGGTGGGTGGCGGGGAGCTGTTTTTT
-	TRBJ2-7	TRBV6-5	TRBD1	CASRKGQGADYEQYF	TGTGCCAGCAGGAAGGGACAGGGGGCAGACTACGAGCAGTACTTC
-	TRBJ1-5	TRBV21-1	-	CASLFLVSNQPQHF	TGTGCCAGCCTCTTCCTCGTAAGCAATCAGCCCCAGCATTTT